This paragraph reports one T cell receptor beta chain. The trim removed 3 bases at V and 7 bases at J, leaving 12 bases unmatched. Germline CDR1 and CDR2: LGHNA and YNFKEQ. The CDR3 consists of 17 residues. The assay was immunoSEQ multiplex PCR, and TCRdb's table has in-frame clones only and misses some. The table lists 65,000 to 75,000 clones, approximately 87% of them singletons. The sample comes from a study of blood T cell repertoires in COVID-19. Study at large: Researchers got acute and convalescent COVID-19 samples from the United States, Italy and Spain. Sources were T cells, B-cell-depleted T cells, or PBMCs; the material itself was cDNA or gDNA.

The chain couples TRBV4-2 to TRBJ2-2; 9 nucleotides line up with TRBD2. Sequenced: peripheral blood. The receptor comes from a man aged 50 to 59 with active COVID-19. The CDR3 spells CASSHPGAGGPGGELFF. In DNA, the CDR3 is TGTGCCAGCAGCCACCCCGGGGCGGGAGGGCCCGGCGGGGAGCTGTTTTTT.